This T cell receptor beta chain stems from a study of blood T cell repertoires in COVID-19. Measured with immunoSEQ multiplex PCR; TCRdb has only the in-frame clones, and not every one. The repertoire consists of some 150,000 clones, with around four fifths occurring once and the leading ten covering 35% to 40%. The CDR3 covers 14 residues. The germline V gene encodes CDR1 SGHTA and CDR2 FQGNSA. V dropped 5 bases and J dropped 5; count of bases not matched to a gene: 5. This clone showed up just once. The clonotype originates from a human donor in a cohort sampled during active COVID-19. The specimen sequenced was peripheral blood. The chain joins TRBV7-2 to TRBJ2-5; 10 bases map to TRBD1. CDR3 sequence: CASSRDRGEETQYF. The CDR3 DNA sequence: TGTGCCAGCAGCCGGGACAGGGGAGAGGAGACCCAGTACTTC.